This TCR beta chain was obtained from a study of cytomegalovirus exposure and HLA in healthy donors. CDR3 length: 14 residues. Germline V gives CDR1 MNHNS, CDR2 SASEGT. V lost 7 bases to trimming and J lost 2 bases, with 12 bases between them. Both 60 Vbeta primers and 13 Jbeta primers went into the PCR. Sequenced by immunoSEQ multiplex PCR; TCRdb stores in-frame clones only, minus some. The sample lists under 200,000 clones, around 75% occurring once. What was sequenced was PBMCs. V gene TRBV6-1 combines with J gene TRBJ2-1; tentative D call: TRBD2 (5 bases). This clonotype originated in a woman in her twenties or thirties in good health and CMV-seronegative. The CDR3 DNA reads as TGTGCCAGCATCAGCGGACTTACCTACAATGAGCAGTTCTTC. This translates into CASISGLTYNEQFF.